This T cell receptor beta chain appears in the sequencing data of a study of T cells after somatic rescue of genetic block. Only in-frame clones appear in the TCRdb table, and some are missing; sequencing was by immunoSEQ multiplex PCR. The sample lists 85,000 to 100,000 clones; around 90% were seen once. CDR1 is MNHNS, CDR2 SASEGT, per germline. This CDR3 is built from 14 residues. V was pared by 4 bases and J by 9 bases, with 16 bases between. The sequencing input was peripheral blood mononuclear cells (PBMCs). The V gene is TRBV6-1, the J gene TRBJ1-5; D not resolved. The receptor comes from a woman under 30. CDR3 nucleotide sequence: TGTGCCAGCAGTGGCACACGTACCTTAAGGCCCCAGCATTTT. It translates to CASSGTRTLRPQHF.